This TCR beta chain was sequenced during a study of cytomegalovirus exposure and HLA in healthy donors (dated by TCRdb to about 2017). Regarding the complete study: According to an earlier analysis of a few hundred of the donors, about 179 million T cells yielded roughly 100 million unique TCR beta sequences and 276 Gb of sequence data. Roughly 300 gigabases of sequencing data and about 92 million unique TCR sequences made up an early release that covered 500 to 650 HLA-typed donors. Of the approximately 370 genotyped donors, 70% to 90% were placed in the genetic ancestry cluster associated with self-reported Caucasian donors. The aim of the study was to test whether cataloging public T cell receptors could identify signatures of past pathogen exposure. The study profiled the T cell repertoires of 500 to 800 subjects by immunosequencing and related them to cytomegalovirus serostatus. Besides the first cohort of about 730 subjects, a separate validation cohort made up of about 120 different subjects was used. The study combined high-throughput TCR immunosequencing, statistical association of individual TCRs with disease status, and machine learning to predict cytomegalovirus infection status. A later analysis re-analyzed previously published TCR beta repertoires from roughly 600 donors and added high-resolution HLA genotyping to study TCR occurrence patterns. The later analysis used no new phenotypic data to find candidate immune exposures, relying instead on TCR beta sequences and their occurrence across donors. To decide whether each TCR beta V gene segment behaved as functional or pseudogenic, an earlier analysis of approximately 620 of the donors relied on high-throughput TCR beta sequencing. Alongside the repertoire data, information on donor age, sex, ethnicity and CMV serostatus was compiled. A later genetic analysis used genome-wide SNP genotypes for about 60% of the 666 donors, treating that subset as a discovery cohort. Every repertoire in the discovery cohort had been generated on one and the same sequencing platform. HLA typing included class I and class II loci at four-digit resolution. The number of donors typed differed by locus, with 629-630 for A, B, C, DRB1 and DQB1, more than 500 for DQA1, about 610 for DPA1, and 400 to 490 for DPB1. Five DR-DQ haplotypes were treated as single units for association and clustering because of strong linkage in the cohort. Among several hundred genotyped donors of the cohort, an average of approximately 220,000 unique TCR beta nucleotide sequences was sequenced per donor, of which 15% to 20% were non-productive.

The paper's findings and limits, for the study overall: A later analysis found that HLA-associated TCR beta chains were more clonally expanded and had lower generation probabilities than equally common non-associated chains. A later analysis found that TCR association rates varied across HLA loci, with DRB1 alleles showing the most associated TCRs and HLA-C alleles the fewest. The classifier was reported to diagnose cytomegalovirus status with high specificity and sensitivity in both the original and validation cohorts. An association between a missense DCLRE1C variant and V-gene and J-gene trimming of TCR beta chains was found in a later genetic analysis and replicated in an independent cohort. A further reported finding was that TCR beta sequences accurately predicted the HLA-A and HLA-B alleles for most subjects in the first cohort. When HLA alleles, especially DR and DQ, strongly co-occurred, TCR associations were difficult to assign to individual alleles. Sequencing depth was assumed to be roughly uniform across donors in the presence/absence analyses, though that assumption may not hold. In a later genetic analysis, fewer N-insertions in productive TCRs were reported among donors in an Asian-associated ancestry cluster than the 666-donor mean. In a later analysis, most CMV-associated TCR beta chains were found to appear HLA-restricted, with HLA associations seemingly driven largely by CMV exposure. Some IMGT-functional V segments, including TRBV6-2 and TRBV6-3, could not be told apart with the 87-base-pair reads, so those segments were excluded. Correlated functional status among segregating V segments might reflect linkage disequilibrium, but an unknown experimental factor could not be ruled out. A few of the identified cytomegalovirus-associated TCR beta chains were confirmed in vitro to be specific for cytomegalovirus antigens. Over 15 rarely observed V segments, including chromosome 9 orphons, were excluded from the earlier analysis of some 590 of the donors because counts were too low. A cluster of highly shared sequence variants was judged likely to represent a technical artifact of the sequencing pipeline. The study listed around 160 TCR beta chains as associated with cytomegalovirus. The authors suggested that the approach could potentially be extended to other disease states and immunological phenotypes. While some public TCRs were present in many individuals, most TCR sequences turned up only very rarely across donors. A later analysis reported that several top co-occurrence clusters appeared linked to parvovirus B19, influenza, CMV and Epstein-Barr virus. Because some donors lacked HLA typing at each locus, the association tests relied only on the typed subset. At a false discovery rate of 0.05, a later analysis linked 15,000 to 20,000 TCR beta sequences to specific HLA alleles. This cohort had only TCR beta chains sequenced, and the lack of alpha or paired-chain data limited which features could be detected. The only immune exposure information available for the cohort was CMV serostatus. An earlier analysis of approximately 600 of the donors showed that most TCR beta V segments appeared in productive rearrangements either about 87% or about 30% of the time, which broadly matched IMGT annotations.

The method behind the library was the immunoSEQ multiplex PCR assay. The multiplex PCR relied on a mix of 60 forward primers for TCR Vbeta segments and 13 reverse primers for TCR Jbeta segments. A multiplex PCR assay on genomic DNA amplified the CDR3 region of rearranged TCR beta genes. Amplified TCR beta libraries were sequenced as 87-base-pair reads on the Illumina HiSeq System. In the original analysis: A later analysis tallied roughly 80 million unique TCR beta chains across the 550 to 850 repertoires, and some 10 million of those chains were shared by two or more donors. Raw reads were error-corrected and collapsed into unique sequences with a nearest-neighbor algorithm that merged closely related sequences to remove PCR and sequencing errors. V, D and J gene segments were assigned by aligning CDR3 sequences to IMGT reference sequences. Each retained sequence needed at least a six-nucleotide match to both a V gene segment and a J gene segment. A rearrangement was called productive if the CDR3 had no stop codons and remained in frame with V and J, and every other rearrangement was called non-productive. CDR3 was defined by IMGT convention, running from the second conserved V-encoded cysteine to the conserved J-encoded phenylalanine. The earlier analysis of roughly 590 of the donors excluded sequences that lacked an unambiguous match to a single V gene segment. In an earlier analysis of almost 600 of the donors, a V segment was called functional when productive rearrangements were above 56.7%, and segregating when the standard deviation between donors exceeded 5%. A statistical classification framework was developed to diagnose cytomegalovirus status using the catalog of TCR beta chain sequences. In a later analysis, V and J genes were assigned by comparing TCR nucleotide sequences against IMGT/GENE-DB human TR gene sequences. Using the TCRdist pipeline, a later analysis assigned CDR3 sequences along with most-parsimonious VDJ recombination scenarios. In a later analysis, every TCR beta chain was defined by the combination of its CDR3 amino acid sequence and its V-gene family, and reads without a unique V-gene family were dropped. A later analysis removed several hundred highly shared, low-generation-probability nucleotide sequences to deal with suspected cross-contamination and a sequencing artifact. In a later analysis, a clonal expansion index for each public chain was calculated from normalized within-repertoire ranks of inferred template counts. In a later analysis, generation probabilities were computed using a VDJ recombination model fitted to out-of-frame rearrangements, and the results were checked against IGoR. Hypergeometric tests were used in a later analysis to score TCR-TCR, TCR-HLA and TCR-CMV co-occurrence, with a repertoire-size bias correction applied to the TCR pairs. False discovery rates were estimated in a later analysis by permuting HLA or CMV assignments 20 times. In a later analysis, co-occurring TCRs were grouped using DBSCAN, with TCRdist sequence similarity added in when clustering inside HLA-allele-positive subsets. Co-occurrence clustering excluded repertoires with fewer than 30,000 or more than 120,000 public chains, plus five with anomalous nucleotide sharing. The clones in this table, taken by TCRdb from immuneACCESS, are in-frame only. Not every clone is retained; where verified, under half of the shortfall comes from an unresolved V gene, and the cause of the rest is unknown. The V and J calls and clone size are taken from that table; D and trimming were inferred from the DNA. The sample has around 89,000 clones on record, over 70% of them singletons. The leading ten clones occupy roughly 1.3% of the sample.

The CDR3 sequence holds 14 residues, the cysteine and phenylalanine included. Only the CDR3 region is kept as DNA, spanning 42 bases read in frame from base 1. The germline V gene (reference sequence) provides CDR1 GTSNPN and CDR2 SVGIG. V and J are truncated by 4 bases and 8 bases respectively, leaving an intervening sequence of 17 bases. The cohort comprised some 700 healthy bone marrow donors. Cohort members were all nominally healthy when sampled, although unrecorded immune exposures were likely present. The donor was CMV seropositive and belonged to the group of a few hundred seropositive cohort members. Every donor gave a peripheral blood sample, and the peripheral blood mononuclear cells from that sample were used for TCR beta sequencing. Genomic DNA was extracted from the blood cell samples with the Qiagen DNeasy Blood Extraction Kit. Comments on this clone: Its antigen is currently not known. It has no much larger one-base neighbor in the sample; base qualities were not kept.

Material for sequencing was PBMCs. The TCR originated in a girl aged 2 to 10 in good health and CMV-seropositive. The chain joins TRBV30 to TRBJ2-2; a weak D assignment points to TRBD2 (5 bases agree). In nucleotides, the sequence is TGTGCCTGGAACGTACGGGGAATTATGGGGGAGCTGTTTTTT. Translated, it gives CAWNVRGIMGELFF. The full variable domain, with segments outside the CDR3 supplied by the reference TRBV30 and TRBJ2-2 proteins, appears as SQTIHQWPATLVQPVGSPLSLECTVEGTSNPNLYWYRQAAGRGLQLLFYSVGIGQISSEVPQNLSASRPQDRQFILSSKKLLLSDSGFYLCAWNVRGIMGELFFGEGSRLTVL.